The rows below give T cell receptor beta chains drawn from one sample of a study of tumor-infiltrating lymphocytes in primary liver carcinoma. Using its own MiXCR run on the multiplex PCR reads, TCRdb lists one record per CDR3 protein. The sample includes roughly 78,000 distinct CDR3 sequences, 70% to 75% of them seen just once. Sequenced sample: liver tumor tissue from sampling region 4. These TCRs come from a woman between 55 and 75 years old with primary liver carcinoma and hepatitis B virus infection. The CDR3 runs from the conserved cysteine through the conserved F or W. Fields, in order: V gene, D gene, J gene, clone size, CDR3 DNA, CDR3 protein. The D gene is left open where the match is weak. The size of a clone is reported for some rows only, either as once, few or many, or as a class for expanded clones.

v_call: TRBV7-9; d_call: TRBD2; j_call: TRBJ2-1; clone_size: NA; cdr3_nt: TGCCCCAGCAGCTCATGGGGAGCGGGAGGGCCTGATGAGCAGTTCTTT; cdr3_aa: CPSSSWGAGGPDEQFF
v_call: TRBV28; d_call: NA; j_call: TRBJ1-1; clone_size: NA; cdr3_nt: TGTGCCAGCAGTCTAGCGGGGGTACGGGCTTTCTTT; cdr3_aa: CASSLAGVRAFF
v_call: TRBV6-2/TRBV6-3; d_call: NA; j_call: TRBJ2-6; clone_size: NA; cdr3_nt: TGTGCCGGTAGTTATGGAGGTCTGAGTGGGGCCAACGTCCTGACTTTC; cdr3_aa: CAGSYGGLSGANVLTF
v_call: TRBV11-3; d_call: NA; j_call: TRBJ1-5; clone_size: NA; cdr3_nt: TGTGCTAGCAGCTTATCGTTTAGGCCGCTACGGACAGATACGCAGCATTTT; cdr3_aa: CASSLSFRPLRTDTQHF
v_call: TRBV4-1; d_call: TRBD1; j_call: TRBJ1-2; clone_size: NA; cdr3_nt: TGCGCCAGCAACTGGACAGGGTCCGGAGTGGAGTATGGCTACACCTTC; cdr3_aa: CASNWTGSGVEYGYTF
v_call: TRBV12-3/TRBV12-4; d_call: NA; j_call: TRBJ1-1; clone_size: NA; cdr3_nt: TGTGCCAGCTGCACCCTGGGGGGGAACACTGAAGCTTTCTTT; cdr3_aa: CASCTLGGNTEAFF
v_call: TRBV6-1; d_call: NA; j_call: TRBJ2-3; clone_size: NA; cdr3_nt: TGTACCAGCACGGTGGCCGAGACAGCTACGCAGTATTTT; cdr3_aa: CTSTVAETATQYF
v_call: TRBV5-1; d_call: TRBD1; j_call: TRBJ1-4; clone_size: NA; cdr3_nt: TGCGCCAGCAACCCGGACAGGCCTCCTAATGAAAAACTGTTTTTT; cdr3_aa: CASNPDRPPNEKLFF
v_call: TRBV11-2; d_call: NA; j_call: TRBJ1-6; clone_size: NA; cdr3_nt: TGTGCCAGCAGCTTCGAAGCAGGAGGCAATTCACCCATCCACTTT; cdr3_aa: CASSFEAGGNSPIHF
v_call: TRBV29-1; d_call: NA; j_call: TRBJ2-6; clone_size: NA; cdr3_nt: TGCAGCGTTCATCTAGGAGAAGCATCTGGGGCCAACGTCCTGACTTTC; cdr3_aa: CSVHLGEASGANVLTF
v_call: TRBV5-1; d_call: NA; j_call: TRBJ1-1; clone_size: many; cdr3_nt: TGCGCCAGCAGCCCAGGACAGAATGAAGCTTTCTTT; cdr3_aa: CASSPGQNEAFF
v_call: TRBV6-6; d_call: NA; j_call: TRBJ2-2; clone_size: NA; cdr3_nt: TGTGACAGCCTTGGGTCCAGCGGGTTAACCGGGGAGCTGTTTTTT; cdr3_aa: CDSLGSSGLTGELFF
v_call: TRBV11-2; d_call: TRBD2; j_call: TRBJ2-7; clone_size: medium-sized; cdr3_nt: TGTGCCAGCAGCGAGACCGGGACTAGCGGCTACGAGCAGTACTTC; cdr3_aa: CASSETGTSGYEQYF
v_call: TRBV10-3; d_call: TRBD2; j_call: TRBJ2-1; clone_size: many; cdr3_nt: TGTGCCATCAGAGAGAGCGGGATTTGGAATGAGCAGTTCTTC; cdr3_aa: CAIRESGIWNEQFF
v_call: TRBV29-1; d_call: NA; j_call: TRBJ1-1; clone_size: many; cdr3_nt: TGCAGCGTTAGGAATTCGGACACTGAAGCTTTCTTT; cdr3_aa: CSVRNSDTEAFF
v_call: TRBV6-5; d_call: TRBD1; j_call: TRBJ1-4; clone_size: NA; cdr3_nt: TGTCCCAGCAGTGTGAAACAGGGGTTTAGTGAAAAGCTGTTTTTT; cdr3_aa: CPSSVKQGFSEKLFF
v_call: TRBV5-6; d_call: TRBD2; j_call: TRBJ2-7; clone_size: NA; cdr3_nt: TGTGCCAGCAGCATCCGGATAGCGGGCTCCTACGAGCAGTACTTC; cdr3_aa: CASSIRIAGSYEQYF
v_call: TRBV11-2; d_call: TRBD2; j_call: TRBJ2-1; clone_size: NA; cdr3_nt: TGTGCTAGCAGCTACGGAGCTAGCGGGGGATACAGTGAGCAGTTCTTC; cdr3_aa: CASSYGASGGYSEQFF
v_call: TRBV7-3; d_call: TRBD2; j_call: TRBJ2-1; clone_size: NA; cdr3_nt: TGTGCCAGCAGCTCGAGAGCGGGAAGGTCAATTGAGCAGTTCTTC; cdr3_aa: CASSSRAGRSIEQFF